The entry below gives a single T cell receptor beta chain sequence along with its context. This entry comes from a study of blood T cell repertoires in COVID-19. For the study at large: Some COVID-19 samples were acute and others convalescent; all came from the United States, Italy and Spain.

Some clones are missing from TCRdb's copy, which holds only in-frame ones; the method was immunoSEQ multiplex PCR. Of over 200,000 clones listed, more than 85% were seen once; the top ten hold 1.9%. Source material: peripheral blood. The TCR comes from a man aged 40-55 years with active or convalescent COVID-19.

The CDR3 sequence is CASSSVGGQGNYGYTF. CDR3 DNA: TGTGCCAGCAGCTCCGTCGGGGGACAGGGGAACTATGGCTACACCTTC. This chain links TRBV7-9 with TRBJ1-2, with 10 bases matching TRBD1. The CDR3 extends over 16 amino acids. Germline trimming cut 4 bases from V and 2 bases from J; bases unmatched to any gene: 7. Germline V CDR1 and CDR2: SEHNR, FQNEAQ (reference sequence).